These 9 T cell receptor beta chains were all obtained from the same sample, sequenced in a study of blood T cell repertoires in COVID-19. TCRdb's table, derived via immunoSEQ multiplex PCR, lists solely in-frame clones and lacks some. This sample has 150,000 or so clones, with around 80% found just once. Sequencing used peripheral blood. The receptor set was obtained from a woman aged 80 or older with active or convalescent COVID-19.

The CDR3 nucleotides read TGCGCCAGCAGCTCGGGAGACAGTAACTATGGCTACACCTTC. Its translation: CASSSGDSNYGYTF. The chain employs TRBV5-1 and TRBJ1-2, with D perhaps TRBD1 (5 bases). The CDR3 is 14 amino acids. The V gene's germline CDR1 is SGHRS and CDR2 YFSETQ. Trimming left V 3 bases short and J 1 base short, with 10 bases between. The whole variable domain, filled in from reference TRBV5-1 and TRBJ1-2, reads KAGVTQTPRYLIKTRGQQVTLSCSPISGHRSVSWYQQTPGQGLQFLFEYFSETQRNKGNFPGRFSGRQFSNSRSEMNVSTLELGDSALYLCASSSGDSNYGYTFGSGTRLTVV.

A note on this clone: No conserved phenylalanine or tryptophan is present at the end of the CDR3, so a read error is the likely explanation. Because the CDR3's place on the DNA is in doubt, the DNA is left out and the CDR3 is given as listed by TCRdb. The V gene is TRBV28, the J gene TRBJ2-7; the table's D call of TRBD2 was not tested on the DNA. The CDR3 length is 12 residues, termini included. Germline V CDR1 and CDR2: MDHEN, SYDVKM. The CDR3 loop is CASSSPGWESSL.

CDR3 nucleotides: TGTGCCAGCTCACCGGAGCCAGGGGGAATTCGCTATGGCTACACCTTC. Amino acids: CASSPEPGGIRYGYTF. V gene TRBV18 combines with J gene TRBJ1-2, with 7 positions matching TRBD1. Germline CDR1 is KGHSH and CDR2 is LQKENI. CDR3 length: 16 amino acids. With 3 bases clipped from V and 4 bases from J, the junction kept 11 bases outside the gene matches.

The chain links TRBV11-2 to TRBJ2-3; 14 nucleotides align to TRBD2. From germline, CDR1 is SGHAT and CDR2 FQNNGV. The V and J ends lost 1 base and 4 bases, in that order; junction bases with no gene match: 4. This CDR3 comprises 17 residues. This chain's CDR3 is CASSLVGTSGGSDTQYF. The CDR3 DNA reads TGTGCCAGCAGCTTAGTAGGGACTAGCGGGGGTTCAGATACGCAGTATTTT.

In its sample, this clone was seen a few times. The J gene is TRBJ2-1, the V gene TRBV7-9, with TRBD2 matching 9 bases. The CDR3 runs to 18 residues. In germline, CDR1 is SEHNR, CDR2 FQNEAQ (reference sequence). The V and J ends lost 5 bases and 1 base, in that order; junction bases with no gene match: 12. CDR3 in DNA: TGTGCCAGCAGCCTCGGAAGGAATAGCGGGGGTTCCTACAATGAGCAGTTCTTC. Amino acids: CASSLGRNSGGSYNEQFF.

The chain has TRBV9 and TRBJ1-1; 8 bases fit TRBD1. This CDR3 has 15 residues. Per germline, CDR1 SGDLS and CDR2 YYNGEE. The J segment lost 8 bases and the V segment lost 4 bases, leaving 13 bases of the junction unmatched. The CDR3 sequence: CASSKRQGALSEAFF. CDR3 DNA sequence: TGTGCCAGCAGCAAACGTCAGGGGGCGCTTTCCGAAGCTTTCTTT.

This chain uses TRBV10-3 with TRBJ2-3, with 7 nucleotides matching TRBD2. The CDR3 spans 13 residues. Trimming at V came to 8 bases and at J to 1 base, leaving 3 bases not matched to a gene. Germline assignment: CDR1 ENHRY and CDR2 SYGVKD. CDR3: CAILSGGTDTQYF. In DNA form, the CDR3 reads TGTGCCATCCTGAGCGGGGGCACAGATACGCAGTATTTT.

The chain joins TRBV19 to TRBJ2-3; D not resolved. The germline V gene encodes CDR1 LNHDA and CDR2 SQIVND (reference sequence). CDR3 length equals 12 residues. V lost 0 bases and J lost 6, with 4 bases in between. This CDR3 reads CASSIEQDTQYF. The DNA for the CDR3 is TGTGCCAGTAGTATAGAACAGGATACGCAGTATTTT. The full variable domain, its missing parts supplied by reference TRBV19 and TRBJ2-3, is DGGITQSPKYLFRKEGQNVTLSCEQNLNHDAMYWYRQDPGQGLRLIYYSQIVNDFQKGDIAEGYSVSREKKESFPLTVTSAQKNPTAFYLCASSIEQDTQYFGPGTRLTVL.

The CDR3 region is CASSAEGSGNTIYF. In DNA, the CDR3 is TGTGCCAGCAGCGCGGAGGGGTCTGGAAACACCATATATTTT. The chain recombines TRBV9 with TRBJ1-3; tentatively, D is TRBD1 (5 bases). CDR1 and CDR2 (germline): SGDLS, YYNGEE. There are 14 residues in the CDR3. Trimming shortened V by 3 bases and J by 1 base, and 8 bases separated the two germline ends.